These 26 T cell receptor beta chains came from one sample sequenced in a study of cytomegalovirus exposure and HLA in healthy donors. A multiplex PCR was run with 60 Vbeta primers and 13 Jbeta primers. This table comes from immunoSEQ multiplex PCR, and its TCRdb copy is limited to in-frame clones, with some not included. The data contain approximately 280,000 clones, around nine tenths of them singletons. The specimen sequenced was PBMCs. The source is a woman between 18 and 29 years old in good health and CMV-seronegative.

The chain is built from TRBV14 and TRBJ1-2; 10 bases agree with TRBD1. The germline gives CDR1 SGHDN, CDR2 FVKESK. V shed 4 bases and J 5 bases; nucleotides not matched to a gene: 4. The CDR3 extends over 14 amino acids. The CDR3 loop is CASSPDRGFYGYTF. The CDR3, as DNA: TGTGCCAGCAGCCCGGACAGGGGGTTTTATGGCTACACCTTC.

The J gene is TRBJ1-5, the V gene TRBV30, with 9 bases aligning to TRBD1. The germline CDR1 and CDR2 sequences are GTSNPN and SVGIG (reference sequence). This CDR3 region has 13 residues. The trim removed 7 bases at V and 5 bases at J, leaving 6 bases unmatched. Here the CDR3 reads CASARDRDQPQHF. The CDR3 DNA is TGTGCCTCCGCCCGGGACAGGGATCAGCCCCAGCATTTT.

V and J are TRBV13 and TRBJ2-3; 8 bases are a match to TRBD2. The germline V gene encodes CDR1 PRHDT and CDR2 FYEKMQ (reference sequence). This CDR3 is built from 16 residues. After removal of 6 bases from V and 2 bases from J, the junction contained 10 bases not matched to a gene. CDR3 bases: TGTGCCAGCAGTCCCCCGGGGGGGCTCGACACAGATACGCAGTATTTT. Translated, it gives CASSPPGGLDTDTQYF.

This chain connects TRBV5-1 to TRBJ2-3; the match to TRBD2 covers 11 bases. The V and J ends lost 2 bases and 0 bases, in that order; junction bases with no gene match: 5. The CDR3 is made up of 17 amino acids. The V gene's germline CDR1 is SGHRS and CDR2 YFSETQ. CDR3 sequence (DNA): TGCGCCAGCAGCTTTTTGGGACTAGCGGCTAGCACAGATACGCAGTATTTT. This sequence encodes CASSFLGLAASTDTQYF. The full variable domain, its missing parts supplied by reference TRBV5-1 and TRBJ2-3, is KAGVTQTPRYLIKTRGQQVTLSCSPISGHRSVSWYQQTPGQGLQFLFEYFSETQRNKGNFPGRFSGRQFSNSRSEMNVSTLELGDSALYLCASSFLGLAASTDTQYFGPGTRLTVL.

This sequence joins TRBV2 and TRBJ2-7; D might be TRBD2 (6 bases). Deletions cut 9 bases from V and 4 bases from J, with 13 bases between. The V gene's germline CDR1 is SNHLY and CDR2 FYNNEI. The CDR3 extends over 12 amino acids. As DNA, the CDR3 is TGTGCCAGGAGAAAGGAGGGATACGAGCAGTACTTC. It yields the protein CARRKEGYEQYF.

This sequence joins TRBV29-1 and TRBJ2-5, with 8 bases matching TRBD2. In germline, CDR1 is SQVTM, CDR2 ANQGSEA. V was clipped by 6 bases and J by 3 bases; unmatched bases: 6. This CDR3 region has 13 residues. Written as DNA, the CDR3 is TGCAGCGTCGTGAGCGGGGGTGAAGAGACCCAGTACTTC. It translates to CSVVSGGEETQYF.

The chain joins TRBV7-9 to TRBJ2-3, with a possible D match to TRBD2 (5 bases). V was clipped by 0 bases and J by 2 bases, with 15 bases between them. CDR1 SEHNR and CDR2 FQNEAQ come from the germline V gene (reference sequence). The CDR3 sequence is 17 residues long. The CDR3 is CASSLAFGTDYTDTQYF. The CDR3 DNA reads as TGTGCCAGCAGCTTAGCATTCGGAACAGACTACACAGATACGCAGTATTTT.

DNA for the CDR3: TGTGCCAGCAGCTTGACTAGCGGGGGGGCAAGGGATACGCAGTATTTT. This codes for CASSLTSGGARDTQYF. The chain recombines TRBV13 with TRBJ2-3, with TRBD2 matching over 14 bases. The CDR3 is made up of 16 amino acids. V shed 3 bases, J shed 6 bases, and the junction held 5 bases outside the gene matches. Looked up from germline, CDR1 is PRHDT and CDR2 is FYEKMQ (reference sequence).

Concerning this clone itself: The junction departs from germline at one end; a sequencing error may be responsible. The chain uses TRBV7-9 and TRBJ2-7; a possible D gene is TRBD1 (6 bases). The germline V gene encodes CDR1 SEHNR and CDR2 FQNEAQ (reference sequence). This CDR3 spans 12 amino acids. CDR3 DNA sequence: TGTTCCAGCAACTTCACAGGGAGCGAGCAGTACTTC. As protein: CSSNFTGSEQYF.

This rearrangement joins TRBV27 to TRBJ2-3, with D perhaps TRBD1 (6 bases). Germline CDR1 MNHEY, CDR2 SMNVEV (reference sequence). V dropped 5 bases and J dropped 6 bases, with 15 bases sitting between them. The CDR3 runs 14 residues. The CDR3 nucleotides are TGTGCCAGCAGTCGATGGACAGTCCCGGATACGCAGTATTTT. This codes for CASSRWTVPDTQYF.

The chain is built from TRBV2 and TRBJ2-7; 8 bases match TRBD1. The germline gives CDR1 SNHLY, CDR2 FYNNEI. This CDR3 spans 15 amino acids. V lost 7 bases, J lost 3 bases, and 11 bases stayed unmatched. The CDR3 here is CASIRDRTDFYEQYF. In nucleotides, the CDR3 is TGTGCCAGCATCAGGGACAGGACAGACTTCTACGAGCAGTACTTC.

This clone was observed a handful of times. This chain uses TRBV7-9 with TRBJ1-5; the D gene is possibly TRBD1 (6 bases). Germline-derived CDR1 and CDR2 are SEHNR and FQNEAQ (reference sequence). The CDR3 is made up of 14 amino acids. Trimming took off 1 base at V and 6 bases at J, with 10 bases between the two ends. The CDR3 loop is CASSLEGGSQPQHF. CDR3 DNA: TGTGCCAGCAGCTTAGAAGGGGGATCTCAGCCCCAGCATTTT.

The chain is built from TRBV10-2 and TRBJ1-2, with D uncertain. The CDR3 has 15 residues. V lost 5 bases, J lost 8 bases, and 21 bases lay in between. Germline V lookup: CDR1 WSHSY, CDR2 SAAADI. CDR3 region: CASSWSASVFFGYTF. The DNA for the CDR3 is TGCGCCAGCAGTTGGTCGGCCAGCGTATTTTTCGGCTACACCTTC.

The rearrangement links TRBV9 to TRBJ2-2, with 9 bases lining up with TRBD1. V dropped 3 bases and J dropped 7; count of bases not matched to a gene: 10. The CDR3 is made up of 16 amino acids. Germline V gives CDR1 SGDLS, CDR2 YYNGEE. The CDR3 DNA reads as TGTGCCAGCAGCGACCCAGGGACAGGGAGTAACGGGGAGCTGTTTTTT. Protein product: CASSDPGTGSNGELFF.

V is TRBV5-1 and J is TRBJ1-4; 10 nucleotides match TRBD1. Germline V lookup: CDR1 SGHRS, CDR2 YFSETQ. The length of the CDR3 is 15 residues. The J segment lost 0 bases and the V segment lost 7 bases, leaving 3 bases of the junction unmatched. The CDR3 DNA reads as TGCGCCAGCTCCGGGACAGGGGCAACTAATGAAAAACTGTTTTTT. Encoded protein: CASSGTGATNEKLFF.

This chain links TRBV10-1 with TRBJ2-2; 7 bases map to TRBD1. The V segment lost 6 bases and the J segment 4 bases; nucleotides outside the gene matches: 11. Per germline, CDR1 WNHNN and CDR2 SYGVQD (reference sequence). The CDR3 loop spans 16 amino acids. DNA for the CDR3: TGCGCCAGCAGCGGTACAGGGGCCACCCCCACCGGGGAGCTGTTTTTT. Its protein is CASSGTGATPTGELFF.

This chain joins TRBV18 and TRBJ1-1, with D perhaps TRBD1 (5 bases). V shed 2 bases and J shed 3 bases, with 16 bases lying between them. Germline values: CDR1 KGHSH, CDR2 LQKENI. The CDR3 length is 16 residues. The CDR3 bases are TGTGCCAGCTCACCAGGGGTTAGGGGATGGGACACTGAAGCTTTCTTT. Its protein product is CASSPGVRGWDTEAFF.

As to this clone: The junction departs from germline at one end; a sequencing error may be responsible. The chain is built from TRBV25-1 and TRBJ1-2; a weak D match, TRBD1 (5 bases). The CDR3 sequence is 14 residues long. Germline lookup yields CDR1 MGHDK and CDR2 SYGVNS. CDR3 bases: TGTGCCAGCAGCGAATGGGCCAGGGAGGGTGGCTACACCTTC. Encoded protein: CASSEWAREGGYTF.

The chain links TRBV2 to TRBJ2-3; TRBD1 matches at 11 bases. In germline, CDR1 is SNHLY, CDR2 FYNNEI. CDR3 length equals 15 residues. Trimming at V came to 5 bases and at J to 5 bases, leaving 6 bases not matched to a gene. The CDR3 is CASSPRDRGGDTQYF. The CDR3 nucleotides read TGTGCCAGCAGTCCTCGGGACAGGGGGGGAGATACGCAGTATTTT.

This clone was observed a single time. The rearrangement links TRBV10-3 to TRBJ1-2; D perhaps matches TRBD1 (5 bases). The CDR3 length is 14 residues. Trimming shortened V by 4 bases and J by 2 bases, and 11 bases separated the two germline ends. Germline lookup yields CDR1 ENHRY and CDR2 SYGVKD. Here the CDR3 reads CAISGTKGNYGYTF. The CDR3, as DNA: TGTGCCATCAGTGGTACCAAGGGGAACTATGGCTACACCTTC.

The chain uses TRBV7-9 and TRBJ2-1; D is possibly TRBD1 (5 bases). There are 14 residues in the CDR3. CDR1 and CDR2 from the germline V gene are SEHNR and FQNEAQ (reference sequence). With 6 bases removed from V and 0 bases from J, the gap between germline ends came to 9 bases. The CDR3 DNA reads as TGTGCCAGCAGTCCAGGGATCTCCTACAATGAGCAGTTCTTC. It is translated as CASSPGISYNEQFF.

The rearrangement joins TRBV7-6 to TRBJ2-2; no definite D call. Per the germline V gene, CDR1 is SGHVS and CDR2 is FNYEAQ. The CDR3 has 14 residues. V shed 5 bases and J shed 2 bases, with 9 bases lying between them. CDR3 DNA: TGTGCCAGCAGCCGGGTTCCTAACACCGGGGAGCTGTTTTTT. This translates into CASSRVPNTGELFF.

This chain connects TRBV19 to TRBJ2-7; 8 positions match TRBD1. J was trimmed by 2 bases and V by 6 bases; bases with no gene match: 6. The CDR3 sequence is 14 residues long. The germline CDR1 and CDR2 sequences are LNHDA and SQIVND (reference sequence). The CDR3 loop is CASRQGQETYEQYF. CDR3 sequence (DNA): TGTGCCAGTAGGCAGGGACAGGAGACCTACGAGCAGTACTTC.

CDR3 DNA sequence: TGCAGCTGCAAATCTCAGGGGGGCTATGGCTACACCTTC. Translation: CSCKSQGGYGYTF. V and J are TRBV29-1 and TRBJ1-2, with 7 bases aligning to TRBD1. V dropped 8 bases and J dropped 4; count of bases not matched to a gene: 10. The CDR3 consists of 13 residues. From germline, CDR1 is SQVTM and CDR2 ANQGSEA.

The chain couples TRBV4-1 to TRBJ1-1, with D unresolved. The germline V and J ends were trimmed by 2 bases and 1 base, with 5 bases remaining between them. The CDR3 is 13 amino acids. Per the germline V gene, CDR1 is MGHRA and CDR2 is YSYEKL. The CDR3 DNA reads TGCGCCAGCAGCCAACGAGGGAACACTGAAGCTTTCTTT. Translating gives CASSQRGNTEAFF.

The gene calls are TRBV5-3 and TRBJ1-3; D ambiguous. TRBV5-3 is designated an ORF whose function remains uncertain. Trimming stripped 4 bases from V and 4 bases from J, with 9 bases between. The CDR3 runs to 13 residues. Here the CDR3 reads CARSRTEGNTIYF. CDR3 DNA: TGTGCCAGAAGCAGAACAGAAGGAAACACCATATATTTT.